This is a list of T cell receptor beta chains from one sample in a study of shared clonotypes between healthy human individuals. The protocol was immunoSEQ multiplex PCR, while the TCRdb copy is restricted to in-frame clones and leaves out a portion. Among around 2,000,000 clones listed, approximately 94% were seen once. The material sequenced was naive CD8+ T cells sorted from blood. Receptors were obtained from a man between 18 and 35 years old in good health. The CDR3 runs from the conserved cysteine through the conserved F or W. Fields, in order: D gene, clone size, V gene, J gene, CDR3 DNA, CDR3 protein. D genes are given only for firm matches. Rows may omit the clone size; those that give it use once, few, many or a size class.

>TRBD2|-|TRBV7-9|TRBJ2-5
TGTGCCAGCAGCTTCCTTGCGGGGGGTCAAGAGACCCAGTACTTC
CASSFLAGGQETQYF
>-|-|TRBV7-2|TRBJ2-7
TGTGCCAGCAGCTTAGGAGGCGGTTACGAGCAGTACTTC
CASSLGGGYEQYF
>-|-|TRBV7-9|TRBJ2-3
TGTGCCAGCAGCTCACAAATCACAGATACGCAGTATTTT
CASSSQITDTQYF
>TRBD2|-|TRBV30|TRBJ2-5
TGTGCCTGGAGTGTAAGCGGGGGGGTTGAAGAGACCCAGTACTTC
CAWSVSGGVEETQYF
>-|-|TRBV6-1|TRBJ2-3
TGTGCCAGCATAGACGGTCCAGATACGCAGTATTTT
CASIDGPDTQYF
>-|-|TRBV10-3|TRBJ2-3
TGTGCCATCAGTGAGTCGGTCCGGGATACGCAGTATTTT
CAISESVRDTQYF
>-|-|TRBV13|TRBJ2-7
TGTGCCAGCAGCTTAGGGAGGGGCTACGAGCAGTACTTC
CASSLGRGYEQYF
>-|-|TRBV5-4|TRBJ2-4
TGTGCCAGCAGCAGCGAACGACAGGAGGGAGACATTCAGTACTTC
CASSSERQEGDIQYF
>-|-|TRBV13|TRBJ1-2
TGTGCCAGCAGGATGGGGGGCGCGGGTGGCTACACCTTC
CASRMGGAGGYTF
>TRBD1|-|TRBV7-9|TRBJ1-2
TGTGCCAGCAGCCCCTTTAACTGGGGACAGGGCTACACCTTC
CASSPFNWGQGYTF
>TRBD2|-|TRBV5-1|TRBJ2-1
TGCGCCAGCAGCTTGGTTCCTAGCGGGGGGGCCGTGAATGAGCAGTTCTTC
CASSLVPSGGAVNEQFF
>-|-|TRBV30|TRBJ1-1
TGTGCCCTAGAGGGGGGGCTTATGAACACTGAAGCTTTCTTT
CALEGGLMNTEAFF
>-|-|TRBV28|TRBJ2-1
TGTGCCAGCCTTGATGCGATAGGTCACACGGGAGATGAGCAGTTCTTC
CASLDAIGHTGDEQFF
>-|-|TRBV4-1|TRBJ2-2
TGCGCCAGCAGCCAAGGCCCCCTGAACACCGGGGAGCTGTTTTTT
CASSQGPLNTGELFF
>TRBD2|-|TRBV30|TRBJ2-1
TGTGCCTGGAGTGGTCTAGCGGGGGGGTCCCCGGAGCAGTTCTTC
CAWSGLAGGSPEQFF
>-|-|TRBV4-1|TRBJ1-3
TGCGCCAGCAGCCAAGATAACAGGGAAGGAAACACCATATATTTT
CASSQDNREGNTIYF
>-|-|TRBV5-5|TRBJ1-1
TGTGCCAGCAGCTCCAGGGTTGAGGCTGAAGCTTTCTTT
CASSSRVEAEAFF
>-|few|TRBV19|TRBJ2-7
TGTGCCAGTAGTAACGGGATATCCTACGAGCAGTACTTC
CASSNGISYEQYF
>TRBD1|-|TRBV6-5|TRBJ1-2
TGTGCCAGCAGTTACTCGACAGGGGTACCCCCCTATGGCTACACCTTC
CASSYSTGVPPYGYTF
>TRBD2|-|TRBV5-6|TRBJ2-2
TGTGCCAGCAGCTCCCCCGGGGGGAGGACCGGGGAGCTGTTTTTT
CASSSPGGRTGELFF
>-|-|TRBV6-5|TRBJ2-3
TGTGCCAGCAGTTACTCCGCAGGGGAAGTTCTGGATACGCAGTATTTT
CASSYSAGEVLDTQYF
>-|-|TRBV11-2|TRBJ1-1
TGTGCCAGCAGCTCGCGGGACATGAACACTGAAGCTTTCTTT
CASSSRDMNTEAFF
>-|once|TRBV11-2|TRBJ2-5
TGTGCCAGCCGAAAGGAGTTGCAAGAGACCCAGTACTTC
CASRKELQETQYF
>TRBD1|-|TRBV5-1|TRBJ1-2
TGCGCCAGCACGTCCTTGGGATCGGGACAGTCGAACTATGGCTACACCTTC
CASTSLGSGQSNYGYTF
>-|-|TRBV13|TRBJ2-1
TGTGCCAGCAGCTTGGGGCCGAATGAGCAGTTCTTC
CASSLGPNEQFF
>TRBD2|-|TRBV11-3|TRBJ2-1
TGTGCCAGCAGCCCGGGACTAGCGTCCAATGAGCAGTTCTTC
CASSPGLASNEQFF
>TRBD1|-|TRBV27|TRBJ2-1
TGTGCCAGCAGTACCAACCGGGACAGGGAACATGAGCAGTTCTTC
CASSTNRDREHEQFF
>-|-|TRBV4-1|TRBJ2-3
TGCGCCAGCAGCCAAGATGGAAGGGCTAGCGAGTTAGATACGCAGTATTTT
CASSQDGRASELDTQYF
>-|-|TRBV6-5|TRBJ2-7
TGTGCCAGCAGGGTCGGAGGAGGCTACGAGCAGTACTTC
CASRVGGGYEQYF
>-|-|TRBV4-3|TRBJ2-7
TGCGCCAGCAGCCAAGATCCAGGGTACGGCTACGAGCAGTACTTC
CASSQDPGYGYEQYF
>TRBD1|-|TRBV6-6|TRBJ1-1
TGTGCCAGCAGTTCCCGGACAGGGCCGTCTGAAGCTTTCTTT
CASSSRTGPSEAFF
>TRBD1|-|TRBV6-6|TRBJ2-2
TGTGCCAGCAGTCTCGAGGACAGGTGGGCCGGGGAGCTGTTTTTT
CASSLEDRWAGELFF
>-|-|TRBV10-1|TRBJ2-3
TGCGCCAGCAGTGACGGTCAGGAGGACATCACAGATACGCAGTATTTT
CASSDGQEDITDTQYF
>-|once|TRBV5-6|TRBJ2-6
TGTGCCAGCAGCTTACAGAGCTCTGGGGCCAACGTCCTGACTTTC
CASSLQSSGANVLTF
>-|-|TRBV19|TRBJ2-7
TGTGCCAGTAGCCCGAGGCCAGGGCCATACGAGCAGTACTTC
CASSPRPGPYEQYF
>-|-|TRBV29-1|TRBJ1-1
TGCAGCGCCCCGAGCGGAGGCACTGAAGCTTTCTTT
CSAPSGGTEAFF
>-|-|TRBV5-1|TRBJ1-1
TGCGCCAGCAGCTTGTCGGGCGGGGACGGAACGAACACTGAAGCTTTCTTT
CASSLSGGDGTNTEAFF
>-|-|TRBV10-2|TRBJ1-1
TGCGCCAGCAGGGACCGGGGCACCATCACTGAAGCTTTCTTT
CASRDRGTITEAFF
>-|-|TRBV27|TRBJ1-5
TGTGCCAGCAGTCTCCTAGGGGGCAATCAGCCCCAGCATTTT
CASSLLGGNQPQHF
>-|-|TRBV29-1|TRBJ2-5
TGCAGCGTTGTAGGAGGAGCGGAGACCCAGTACTTC
CSVVGGAETQYF
>-|once|TRBV7-2|TRBJ2-7
TGTGCCAGCAGCTTGGCCCTGGGGAACGAGCAGTACTTC
CASSLALGNEQYF
>TRBD1|few|TRBV6-5|TRBJ1-2
TGTGCCAGCAGTTACTCGTCAGGGGGCTATGGCTACACCTTC
CASSYSSGGYGYTF
>-|-|TRBV13|TRBJ1-6
TGTGCCAGCAGCCCCTACCTGGGGGAAAGCGATTCACCCCTCCACTTT
CASSPYLGESDSPLHF
>-|-|TRBV19|TRBJ2-4
TGTGCCAGCCAGGGTAACATTCAGTACTTC
CASQGNIQYF
>-|-|TRBV4-1|TRBJ2-7
TGCGCCAGCAGCCACAGGGCTCACTCCTACGAGCAGTACTTC
CASSHRAHSYEQYF
>-|-|TRBV27|TRBJ2-3
TGTGCCAGCAGCCCATCGGGTGGTACCTGGGGCGCAGATACGCAGTATTTT
CASSPSGGTWGADTQYF
>TRBD2|-|TRBV4-3|TRBJ2-2
TGCGCCAGCAGCCCAAGCGAAATTCAGCGGGAGGCCGGGGAGCTGTTTTTT
CASSPSEIQREAGELFF
>-|-|TRBV28|TRBJ2-7
TGTGCCAGCAGTTTATGGGCAGAGCTCTACGAGCAGTACTTC
CASSLWAELYEQYF
>TRBD1|-|TRBV19|TRBJ1-1
TGTGCCAGTAGTTTCCACAGACAGGGCTACATGAACACTGAAGCTTTCTTT
CASSFHRQGYMNTEAFF
>TRBD1|few|TRBV6-5|TRBJ1-5
TGTGCCAGCAGCCCCGGGACAGACCCCGTCGGGCCCCAGCATTTT
CASSPGTDPVGPQHF
>-|-|TRBV19|TRBJ2-5
TGTGCCAGTAGTATAGAAACAGGCGCGGGGGAGACCCAGTACTTC
CASSIETGAGETQYF
>-|-|TRBV27|TRBJ1-6
TGTGCCAGCAGTTTAGGATCCTCACCCCTCCACTTT
CASSLGSSPLHF
>-|-|TRBV29-1|TRBJ1-2
TGCAGCCCCGGTGGGGGGGCTGAAGGCTACACCTTC
CSPGGGAEGYTF